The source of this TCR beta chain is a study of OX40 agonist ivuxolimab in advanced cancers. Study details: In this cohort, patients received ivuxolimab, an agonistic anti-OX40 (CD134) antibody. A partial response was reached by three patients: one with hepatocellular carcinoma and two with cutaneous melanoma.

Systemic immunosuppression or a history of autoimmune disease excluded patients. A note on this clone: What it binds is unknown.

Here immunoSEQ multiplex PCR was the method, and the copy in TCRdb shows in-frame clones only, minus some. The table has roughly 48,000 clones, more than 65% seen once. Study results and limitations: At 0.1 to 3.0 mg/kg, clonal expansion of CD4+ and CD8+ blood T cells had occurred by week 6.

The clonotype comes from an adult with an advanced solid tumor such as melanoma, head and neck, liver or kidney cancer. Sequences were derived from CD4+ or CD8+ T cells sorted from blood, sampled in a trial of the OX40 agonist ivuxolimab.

The CDR3 loop is CASKVSTGTNYGYTF. CDR3 DNA sequence: TGTGCCAGCAAAGTCTCGACAGGGACCAACTATGGCTACACCTTC. The rearrangement uses TRBV5-4 and TRBJ1-2, with 7 positions matching TRBD1. This CDR3 is built from 15 residues. Germline assignment: CDR1 SGHNT and CDR2 YYREEE (reference sequence). J lost 2 bases, V lost 6 bases, and 10 bases had no gene match.